Below are 3 T cell receptor beta chains sequenced from a single sample in a study of cytomegalovirus exposure and HLA in healthy donors. The PCR used 60 Vbeta and 13 Jbeta primers. Sequencing used immunoSEQ multiplex PCR; TCRdb keeps in-frame clones, though not all of them. The sample yields about 170,000 clones, roughly four fifths seen once. Sequencing was done on a sample of PBMCs. Receptor source: a woman aged 18-29 years in good health and CMV-seropositive.

V usage is TRBV7-3 and J usage is TRBJ2-1; 9 bases are shared with TRBD2. The CDR3 length is 14 residues. After removal of 3 bases from V and 9 bases from J, the junction contained 6 bases not matched to a gene. Germline V gene data show CDR1 as SGHTA and CDR2 as FQGTGA. This CDR3 reads CASSFGGGASEQFF. The CDR3 coding sequence is TGTGCCAGCAGCTTCGGCGGGGGGGCATCTGAGCAGTTCTTC.

This sequence joins TRBV7-2 and TRBJ1-2, with TRBD1 identical over 7 bases. Germline CDR1 SGHTA, CDR2 FQGNSA. The CDR3 totals 16 residues. V dropped 5 bases and J dropped 1; count of bases not matched to a gene: 10. CDR3 DNA sequence: TGTGCCAGCAGCCCAGGGGGAGCAGGTCGTAACTATGGCTACACCTTC. Protein: CASSPGGAGRNYGYTF. The whole variable domain, filled in from reference TRBV7-2 and TRBJ1-2, reads GAGVSQSPSNKVTEKGKDVELRCDPISGHTALYWYRQSLGQGLEFLIYFQGNSAPDKSGLPSDRFSAERTGGSVSTLTIQRTQQEDSAVYLCASSPGGAGRNYGYTFGSGTRLTVV.

This clone was seen once. The rearrangement joins TRBV7-9 to TRBJ2-7, with 15 bases that match TRBD2. CDR1 is SEHNR, CDR2 FQNEAQ, per germline (reference sequence). The ends lost 5 bases at V and 4 bases at J; junction bases unmatched: 6. The CDR3 loop spans 16 amino acids. The CDR3 reads CASSAGTSGGIYEQYF. In DNA, the CDR3 is TGTGCCAGCAGCGCCGGGACTAGCGGGGGGATATACGAGCAGTACTTC.